This passage covers 26 T cell receptor beta chains from one sample sequenced in a study of blood T cell repertoires in COVID-19. This table comes from immunoSEQ multiplex PCR, and its TCRdb copy is limited to in-frame clones, with some not included. This table has fewer than 650,000 clones, roughly nine tenths appearing once. The sample was peripheral blood. These receptors came from a woman aged 50 to 60 with COVID-19, enrolled during active disease.

This chain links TRBV23-1 with TRBJ1-5; 7 nucleotides line up with TRBD1. TRBV23-1 is assigned to the ORF class and has an uncertain function. The CDR3 length is 16 residues. The ends lost 2 bases at V and 6 bases at J; junction bases unmatched: 10. The DNA for the CDR3 is TGCGCCAGCAGTCAACGGGACGGCAGGGGGATTCAGCCCCAGCATTTT. The encoded protein is CASSQRDGRGIQPQHF.

The chain is built from TRBV30 and TRBJ2-1, with unresolved D. Trimming pared 0 bases from V and 4 bases from J, leaving 13 bases between. CDR1 and CDR2 from the germline V gene are GTSNPN and SVGIG (reference sequence). The CDR3 contains 15 residues. CDR3 nucleotides: TGTGCCTGGAGTGTCATCGGAGCCGAATACAATGAGCAGTTCTTC. Its translation is CAWSVIGAEYNEQFF.

The V call is TRBV4-1, the J call TRBJ1-2, with D maybe TRBD1 (5 bases). V shed 6 bases and J shed 0 bases, with 14 bases lying between them. Germline lookup yields CDR1 MGHRA and CDR2 YSYEKL. This CDR3 spans 15 amino acids. CDR3 sequence (DNA): TGCGCCAGCAGTCCCGACAGCTTGTCTAACTATGGCTACACCTTC. It encodes CASSPDSLSNYGYTF.

This clone was counted a single time. V is TRBV21-1 and J is TRBJ2-2; TRBD2, the D gene given by the table, was not confirmed from the DNA. TRBV21-1 is a known pseudogene. The CDR3 has 18 residues. In DNA form, the CDR3 reads TGTGCCAGCAGCAAATGCGAAGCAAGAGGTGGTGGCACCGGGGAGCTGTTTTTT. The encoded protein is CASSKCEARGGGTGELFF.

This rearrangement joins TRBV21-1 to TRBJ2-2; the D call in the table, TRBD1, was not verified against the DNA. TRBV21-1 is flagged as a pseudogene. This CDR3 spans 16 amino acids. The CDR3 region is CASNCRQATNTGELFF. The CDR3 DNA is TGTGCCAGCAACTGTAGACAGGCCACGAACACCGGGGAGCTGTTTTTT.

This clone was seen a few times. The chain recombines TRBV28 with TRBJ1-2; D is perhaps TRBD1 (5 bases). Per germline, CDR1 MDHEN and CDR2 SYDVKM. The V end lost 2 bases, the J end lost 3 bases, and 10 bases lay between the germline ends. The CDR3 length is 14 residues. CDR3 amino acids: CASSLKGLDYGYTF. CDR3 DNA sequence: TGTGCCAGCAGTTTAAAGGGGCTCGACTATGGCTACACCTTC.

The rearrangement links TRBV7-6 to TRBJ1-5; D ambiguous. The CDR3 is 14 amino acids. The ends were cut back, 2 bases at V and 2 bases at J, with 7 bases in the middle. Germline V gene sequence: CDR1 SGHVS, CDR2 FNYEAQ. DNA of the CDR3: TGTGCCAGCAGCTTAAAGGCGGGCAATCAGCCCCAGCATTTT. Its translation: CASSLKAGNQPQHF.

The chain recombines TRBV5-4 with TRBJ1-1, with TRBD1 matching over 8 bases. CDR1 and CDR2 from the germline V gene are SGHNT and YYREEE (reference sequence). Trimming at V came to 6 bases and at J to 4 bases, leaving 8 bases not matched to a gene. The CDR3 runs to 14 residues. The CDR3 spells CASMLTGVGTEAFF. The CDR3 DNA reads as TGTGCCAGCATGCTGACAGGGGTAGGCACTGAAGCTTTCTTT.

The count of this clone is one. V gene TRBV6-5 combines with J gene TRBJ2-1; 7 positions agree with TRBD2. J lost 1 base, V lost 2 bases, and 5 bases had no gene match. The CDR3 extends over 16 amino acids. CDR1 is MNHEY, CDR2 SVGAGI, per germline. CDR3: CASSYGGSGSYNEQFF. The CDR3 DNA follows: TGTGCCAGCAGTTACGGTGGTAGCGGGTCCTACAATGAGCAGTTCTTC.

The chain employs TRBV6-6 and TRBJ1-1; D gene unclear. The CDR3 consists of 12 residues. Germline V gene data show CDR1 as MNHNY and CDR2 as SVGAGI (reference sequence). Trimming removed 6 bases at V and 1 base at J, with 6 bases between. The CDR3 nucleotides are TGTGCCAGCAGCCTAACGAACACTGAAGCTTTCTTT. This sequence encodes CASSLTNTEAFF.

The chain uses TRBV3-1 (or the pseudogene TRBV3-2) and TRBJ1-2; possibly TRBD1 for D (6 bases). The CDR3 contains 14 residues. Germline V gene lookup returns CDR1 LGHDT and CDR2 YNNKEL (reference sequence). The V end lost 4 bases, the J end lost 7 bases, and 16 bases lay between the germline ends. The CDR3 nucleotides read TGTGCCAGCAGCCCCCTCCCAGGGGAGGGTGGCTACACCTTC. It translates to CASSPLPGEGGYTF.

This clone was detected once. This chain links TRBV5-4 with TRBJ2-1; 7 nucleotides line up with TRBD2. The germline CDR1 and CDR2 sequences are SGHNT and YYREEE (reference sequence). Trimming took 0 bases from V and 0 from J; bases not matched to a gene: 12. The CDR3 runs 19 residues. CDR3 coding DNA: TGTGCCAGCAGCTTGGGCGGGGGACCCCCTAGGAGCTCCTACAATGAGCAGTTCTTC. It encodes CASSLGGGPPRSSYNEQFF.

The V and J genes are TRBV19 and TRBJ1-3; TRBD1 aligns across 8 bases. Germline values: CDR1 LNHDA, CDR2 SQIVND (reference sequence). V dropped 10 bases and J dropped 8; count of bases not matched to a gene: 7. The CDR3 sequence is 12 residues long. This CDR3 reads CATRTGTDTIYF. The DNA of the CDR3 is TGTGCCACTCGGACAGGGACAGACACCATATATTTT.

The J gene is TRBJ1-1, the V gene TRBV18; perhaps TRBD1 as D (6 bases). The germline V gene has CDR1 KGHSH and CDR2 LQKENI. The CDR3 runs 14 residues. The ends were cut back, 5 bases at V and 2 bases at J, with 12 bases in the middle. CDR3 sequence (DNA): TGTGCCAGCTCATTGGAACAGGGAAACACTGAAGCTTTCTTT. It translates to CASSLEQGNTEAFF. The full variable domain, in which reference TRBV18 and TRBJ1-1 provide the parts outside the CDR3, is NAGVMQNPRHLVRRRGQEARLRCSPMKGHSHVYWYRQLPEEGLKFMVYLQKENIIDESGMPKERFSAEFPKEGPSILRIQQVVRGDSAAYFCASSLEQGNTEAFFGQGTRLTVV.

The chain combines TRBV6-6 with TRBJ2-2; 10 bases are a match to TRBD1. Losses at the gene ends were 6 bases for V and 4 bases for J; bases not matched to a gene: 8. CDR3 size: 16 residues. Germline CDR1 MNHNY, CDR2 SVGAGI (reference sequence). CDR3 sequence: CASSSLGTGATGELFF. Here the CDR3 DNA reads TGTGCCAGCAGCTCCCTCGGGACAGGGGCCACCGGGGAGCTGTTTTTT.

The chain uses TRBV19 and TRBJ1-3, with TRBD1 as a possible D gene (6 bases). Germline V gives CDR1 LNHDA, CDR2 SQIVND (reference sequence). This CDR3 is 16 amino acids long. The germline V and J ends were trimmed by 5 bases and 6 bases, with 20 bases remaining between them. The CDR3, as DNA: TGTGCCAGTAGTTTCTCCGCTAACAGGGCTCCAAACACCATATATTTT. Its protein is CASSFSANRAPNTIYF.

The J gene is TRBJ2-4, the V gene TRBV30, with 9 bases identical to TRBD2. V lost 1 base to trimming and J lost 0 bases; unmatched junction nucleotides: 1. Germline CDR1 GTSNPN, CDR2 SVGIG (reference sequence). This CDR3 has 15 amino acids. The CDR3 DNA reads TGTGCCTGGAGTGGTAGCGGGGGAGCCAAAAACATTCAGTACTTC. Protein: CAWSGSGGAKNIQYF.

The chain recombines TRBV19 with TRBJ1-3, with 7 nucleotides matching TRBD1. The CDR3 consists of 17 residues. V lost 5 bases, J lost 1 base, and 11 bases stayed unmatched. The germline gives CDR1 LNHDA, CDR2 SQIVND (reference sequence). The CDR3 is CASSPQGKAHSGNTIYF. The CDR3 nucleotides read TGTGCCAGTAGTCCACAGGGGAAGGCGCATTCTGGAAACACCATATATTTT.

The chain uses TRBV7-9 and TRBJ2-7, with TRBD1 as a possible D gene (6 bases). The V gene's germline CDR1 is SEHNR and CDR2 FQNEAQ (reference sequence). V shed 0 bases and J shed 2 bases, with 8 bases lying between them. CDR3 length equals 14 residues. The CDR3 is CASSLATGTYEQYF. CDR3 bases: TGTGCCAGCAGCTTAGCAACAGGGACCTACGAGCAGTACTTC. Drawing the rest from reference TRBV7-9 and TRBJ2-7, the complete variable domain is DTGVSQNPRHKITKRGQNVTFRCDPISEHNRLYWYRQTLGQGPEFLTYFQNEAQLEKSRLLSDRFSAERPKGSFSTLEIQRTEQGDSAMYLCASSLATGTYEQYFGPGTRLTVT.

The J gene is TRBJ1-5, the V gene TRBV6-5; 8 bases align to TRBD1. V lost 4 bases and J lost 6; bases outside the gene matches: 8. Germline assignment: CDR1 MNHEY and CDR2 SVGAGI. CDR3 length equals 15 residues. Here the CDR3 DNA reads TGTGCCAGCAGTTTGAGCAGGGGGCAGGGTCAGCCCCAGCATTTT. Its translation: CASSLSRGQGQPQHF.

This chain joins TRBV18 and TRBJ1-6; the match to TRBD1 covers 7 bases. Germline lookup yields CDR1 KGHSH and CDR2 LQKENI. CDR3 length: 17 amino acids. Losses at the gene ends were 1 base for V and 0 bases for J; bases not matched to a gene: 3. The CDR3 sequence: CASSPQGQVSYNSPLHF. CDR3 sequence (DNA): TGTGCCAGCTCACCACAAGGACAGGTCTCCTATAATTCACCCCTCCACTTT.

The rearrangement uses TRBV19 and TRBJ1-2; 10 bases align to TRBD1. Germline lookup yields CDR1 LNHDA and CDR2 SQIVND (reference sequence). With 9 bases clipped from V and 4 bases from J, the junction kept 5 bases outside the gene matches. CDR3 size: 13 residues. The CDR3 nucleotides are TGTGCCAGCGCCGGGACAGGGGCCTATGGCTACACCTTC. Protein sequence: CASAGTGAYGYTF.

V and J are TRBV11-2 and TRBJ2-5; 7 bases match TRBD1. This CDR3 has 15 amino acids. Per germline, CDR1 SGHAT and CDR2 FQNNGV. Losses at the gene ends were 1 base for V and 1 base for J; bases not matched to a gene: 3. The CDR3: CASSLVGGPQETQYF. For the CDR3, the DNA is TGTGCCAGCAGCTTAGTAGGGGGCCCCCAAGAGACCCAGTACTTC.

This sequence joins TRBV6-5 and TRBJ1-3, with a weak D call TRBD1 (6 bases). This CDR3 is built from 14 residues. V lost 5 bases to trimming and J lost 0 bases, with 8 bases between them. Germline values: CDR1 MNHEY, CDR2 SVGAGI. The CDR3 DNA reads TGTGCCAGCAGTATGACAGGCTCTGGAAACACCATATATTTT. Its translation: CASSMTGSGNTIYF.

This clone was recorded a few times. CDR3 loop: CAWSPGWARMEKLFF. CDR3 nucleotide sequence: TGTGCCTGGAGCCCAGGGTGGGCTAGGATGGAAAAACTGTTTTTT. This rearrangement joins TRBV30 to TRBJ1-4; possibly TRBD1 for D (5 bases). V lost 3 bases and J 8 bases, leaving 19 bases between the germline ends. Germline V lookup: CDR1 GTSNPN, CDR2 SVGIG (reference sequence). The CDR3 totals 15 residues.

The genes are TRBV24-1 and TRBJ2-3; 8 nucleotides line up with TRBD1. This CDR3 comprises 17 residues. The J segment lost 1 base and the V segment lost 3 bases, leaving 8 bases of the junction unmatched. Germline assignment: CDR1 KGHDR and CDR2 SFDVKD. The DNA of the CDR3 is TGTGCCACCAGTGATGCCACAACAGGGGGTGGCACAGATACGCAGTATTTT. This encodes CATSDATTGGGTDTQYF.